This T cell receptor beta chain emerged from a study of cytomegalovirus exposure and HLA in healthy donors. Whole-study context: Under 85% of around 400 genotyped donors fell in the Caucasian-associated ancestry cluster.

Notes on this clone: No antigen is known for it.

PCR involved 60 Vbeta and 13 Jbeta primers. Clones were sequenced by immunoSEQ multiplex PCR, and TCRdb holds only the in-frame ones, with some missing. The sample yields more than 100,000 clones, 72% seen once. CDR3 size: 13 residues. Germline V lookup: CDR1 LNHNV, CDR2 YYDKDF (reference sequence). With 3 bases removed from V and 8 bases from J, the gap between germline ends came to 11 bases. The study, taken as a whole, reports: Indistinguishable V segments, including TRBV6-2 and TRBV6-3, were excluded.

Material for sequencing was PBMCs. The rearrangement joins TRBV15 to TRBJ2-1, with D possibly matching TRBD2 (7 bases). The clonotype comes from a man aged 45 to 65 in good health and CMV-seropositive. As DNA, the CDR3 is TGTGCCACCAGCAGGGGAGGGGGAGATGAGCAGTTCTTC. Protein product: CATSRGGGDEQFF.